These 17 T cell receptor beta chains came from one sample sequenced in a study of blood T cell repertoires in COVID-19. Produced via immunoSEQ multiplex PCR; TCRdb's table is partial and in-frame only. The sample has 120,000 or so clones, just under 80% seen once. Sequenced sample: peripheral blood. These receptors were collected from a human donor in a cohort sampled during active COVID-19.

This sequence joins TRBV2 and TRBJ2-7, with 9 bases fitting TRBD2. The CDR3 sequence is 15 residues long. The ends lost 6 bases at V and 3 bases at J; junction bases unmatched: 9. Germline-derived CDR1 and CDR2 are SNHLY and FYNNEI. The CDR3 DNA sequence: TGTGCCAGCAGGAGAACGCGGGAGGGAAACTACGAGCAGTACTTC. Translating gives CASRRTREGNYEQYF.

The chain uses TRBV7-3 and TRBJ2-2; D gene uncertain. Germline CDR1 and CDR2: SGHTA and FQGTGA. V lost 8 bases and J 3 bases, leaving 10 bases between the germline ends. The CDR3 length is 13 residues. The CDR3 nucleotides are TGTGCCAGCGCATTCAGTTACACCGGGGAGCTGTTTTTT. This gives the protein CASAFSYTGELFF.

The CDR3 spells CATSSQGVANEKLFF. The CDR3 bases are TGTGCCACCAGCAGTCAGGGGGTGGCTAATGAAAAACTGTTTTTT. The V call is TRBV15, the J call TRBJ1-4; 7 nucleotides line up with TRBD1. Germline loops: CDR1 LNHNV, CDR2 YYDKDF (reference sequence). The CDR3 runs to 15 residues. V dropped 3 bases and J dropped 3; count of bases not matched to a gene: 4.

The V call is TRBV19, the J call TRBJ1-5, with TRBD1 identical over 8 bases. In germline, CDR1 is LNHDA, CDR2 SQIVND (reference sequence). The CDR3 is made up of 15 amino acids. V lost 5 bases to trimming and J lost 2 bases; unmatched junction nucleotides: 5. The DNA for the CDR3 is TGTGCCAGTAGTCGACCAGGGGGCGGCAATCAGCCCCAGCATTTT. It translates to CASSRPGGGNQPQHF.

The chain is built from TRBV19 and TRBJ1-2, with D hard to call. Trimming took off 4 bases at V and 7 bases at J, with 19 bases between the two ends. CDR3 length equals 15 residues. Germline CDR1 reads LNHDA; CDR2 reads SQIVND (reference sequence). The CDR3 coding sequence is TGTGCCAGTAGTACTCGGAAGGAGGCGTTATTTGGCTACACCTTC. Translating it yields CASSTRKEALFGYTF.

The chain links TRBV4-2 to TRBJ2-3, with 7 bases matching TRBD1. There are 13 residues in the CDR3. The ends lost 0 bases at V and 10 bases at J; junction bases unmatched: 4. Germline V gene data show CDR1 as LGHNA and CDR2 as YNFKEQ. The CDR3 region is CASSQENRGPQYF. CDR3 coding DNA: TGTGCCAGCAGCCAAGAAAACAGGGGCCCGCAGTATTTT.

The V and J genes are TRBV24-1 and TRBJ2-1; 9 bases match TRBD2. This CDR3 is built from 15 residues. Germline-derived CDR1 and CDR2 are KGHDR and SFDVKD. The V segment lost 3 bases and the J segment 12 bases; nucleotides outside the gene matches: 11. The CDR3 region has the DNA TGTGCCACCAGTGATCCAAAAGCTAGCGGGAATTTGCAGTTCTTC. It codes for CATSDPKASGNLQFF.

This chain joins TRBV9 and TRBJ2-7, with 9 nucleotides matching TRBD2. The CDR3 extends over 16 amino acids. V dropped 2 bases and J dropped 4; count of bases not matched to a gene: 10. Per germline, CDR1 SGDLS and CDR2 YYNGEE. CDR3 sequence reads: CASSVRDSGSWYEQYF. As DNA, the CDR3 is TGTGCCAGCAGCGTCCGTGATAGCGGGAGTTGGTACGAGCAGTACTTC.

V gene TRBV20-1 combines with J gene TRBJ2-7; 11 nucleotides align to TRBD1. V was pared by 5 bases and J by 12 bases, with 6 bases of the junction left unmatched. The germline V gene encodes CDR1 DFQATT and CDR2 SNEGSKA (reference sequence). The CDR3 runs to 11 residues. The CDR3 DNA reads TGCAGTGCTGGACAGGGGGCTGAGTGGTACTTC. Protein: CSAGQGAEWYF.

The V call is TRBV30, the J call TRBJ1-1; the D is unclear. V lost 0 bases to trimming and J lost 8 bases, with 13 bases between them. The CDR3 is 13 amino acids. Germline CDR1 GTSNPN, CDR2 SVGIG (reference sequence). CDR3 coding DNA: TGTGCCTGGAGTGTACTACCTACGGCCGAAGCTTTCTTT. Protein sequence: CAWSVLPTAEAFF.

The chain combines TRBV2 with TRBJ2-1, with 9 bases identical to TRBD2. V shed 10 bases and J 1 base; nucleotides not matched to a gene: 5. Germline-derived CDR1 and CDR2 are SNHLY and FYNNEI. CDR3 length: 14 amino acids. The CDR3 spells CAIGSGRSYNEQFF. CDR3 sequence (DNA): TGTGCCATTGGGAGCGGGAGGTCCTACAATGAGCAGTTCTTC.

V is TRBV19 and J is TRBJ1-5; D ambiguous. V lost 4 bases to trimming and J lost 9 bases, with 19 bases between them. The CDR3 totals 15 residues. Germline V lookup: CDR1 LNHDA, CDR2 SQIVND (reference sequence). The CDR3 DNA reads as TGTGCCAGTAGTACGAACCACGAGGAGTTTAGGCCCCAGCATTTT. The encoded protein is CASSTNHEEFRPQHF.

This sequence joins TRBV3-1 (or the pseudogene TRBV3-2) and TRBJ1-2; a weak D match, TRBD1 (6 bases). The V and J ends lost 0 bases and 3 bases respectively, with 11 bases between them. The CDR3 has 15 residues. Germline CDR1 is LGHDT and CDR2 is YNNKEL (reference sequence). CDR3 protein: CASSQDPGAHYGYTF. DNA for the CDR3: TGTGCCAGCAGCCAAGACCCAGGGGCTCACTATGGCTACACCTTC.

The chain carries TRBV7-9 and TRBJ1-5; D remains ambiguous. Germline-derived CDR1 and CDR2 are SEHNR and FQNEAQ (reference sequence). With 1 base removed from V and 5 bases from J, the gap between germline ends came to 6 bases. CDR3 size: 13 residues. The CDR3 reads CASSLVADQPQHF. The CDR3 region has the DNA TGTGCCAGCAGCTTAGTCGCGGATCAGCCCCAGCATTTT.

V usage is TRBV27 and J usage is TRBJ1-6, with D possibly being TRBD1 (6 bases). Trimming pared 7 bases from V and 9 bases from J, leaving 19 bases between. The CDR3 totals 15 residues. The V gene's germline CDR1 is MNHEY and CDR2 SMNVEV (reference sequence). CDR3: CASTSLWTESSPLHF. CDR3 sequence (DNA): TGTGCCAGCACCTCCCTCTGGACAGAAAGTTCACCCCTCCACTTT.

The genes are TRBV7-2 and TRBJ1-4; no definite D call. The CDR3 runs to 16 residues. The germline gives CDR1 SGHTA, CDR2 FQGNSA. V was trimmed by 1 base and J by 7 bases, leaving 16 bases between them. The CDR3 DNA sequence: TGTGCCAGCAGCTTAGGATTTGGTCAGCGGGGTGAAAAACTGTTTTTT. It encodes CASSLGFGQRGEKLFF.

This clone has just a few counts. The rearrangement uses TRBV11-2 and TRBJ1-1; D ambiguous. Between the trimmed V and J ends, which lost 5 bases and 3 bases, there was a span of 13 bases. The CDR3 is made up of 14 amino acids. Germline lookup yields CDR1 SGHAT and CDR2 FQNNGV. Written as DNA, the CDR3 is TGTGCCAGCAGCCAGACTAACGGGGACACTGAAGCTTTCTTT. Its translation is CASSQTNGDTEAFF.